What follows are 11 T cell receptor beta chains derived from one specimen sequenced in a study of spatial heterogeneity in lung cancer. The time point was: sample taken at primary tumor resection. Frozen PBMC, nontumor lung or tumor provided whole RNA, which was sequenced unsorted. A single record per CDR3 protein comes from TCRdb applying MiXCR to the 5' RACE reads. The table includes more than 15,000 distinct CDR3 sequences, 20% to 25% detected once. Source: PBMCs, taken at surgery. These receptors were collected from a female donor with early-stage non-small cell lung cancer.

The rearrangement uses TRBV6-5 and TRBJ1-4; D is uncertain. The V gene's germline CDR1 is MNHEY and CDR2 SVGAGI. The CDR3 length is 13 residues. V shed 7 bases and J shed 5 bases, with 11 bases lying between them. CDR3 sequence: CASTSGRNEKLFF. The CDR3 nucleotides read TGTGCCAGCACCTCCGGACGGAATGAAAAACTGTTTTTT.

This clonotype was seen ten or more times. The rearrangement links TRBV28 to TRBJ2-1, with D maybe TRBD2 (7 bases). The length of the CDR3 is 17 residues. Trimming removed 7 bases from V and 5 bases from J, with 24 bases in between. Germline assignment: CDR1 MDHEN and CDR2 SYDVKM. CDR3 in DNA: TGTGCCAGCACCAATCTCGGGGGGCGGGGGAGCCACAATGAGCAGTTCTTC. It encodes CASTNLGGRGSHNEQFF.

In this sample, this clonotype turned up many times. The gene calls are TRBV13 and TRBJ2-5; 8 positions match TRBD1. Trimming cost V 5 bases and J 2 bases; bases outside gene matches: 4. CDR3 size: 14 residues. CDR1 and CDR2 from the germline V gene are PRHDT and FYEKMQ (reference sequence). The chain's CDR3 is CASSLRTGQETQYF. The CDR3 DNA follows: TGTGCCAGCAGCCTCAGGACAGGGCAAGAGACCCAGTACTTC. The full variable domain, its missing parts supplied by reference TRBV13 and TRBJ2-5, is AAGVIQSPRHLIKEKRETATLKCYPIPRHDTVYWYQQGPGQDPQFLISFYEKMQSDKGSIPDRFSAQQFSDYHSELNMSSLELGDSALYFCASSLRTGQETQYFGPGTRLLVL.

Sample share makes this clonotype medium-sized. The chain couples TRBV12-3 or TRBV12-4 to TRBJ2-1, with 12 positions matching TRBD1. There are 14 residues in the CDR3. After removal of 6 bases from V and 9 bases from J, the junction contained 6 bases not matched to a gene. The CDR3 DNA is TGTGCCAGCAGGCCGGGACAGGGGGCAGGTGAGCAGTTCTTC. This translates into CASRPGQGAGEQFF.

This chain joins TRBV2 and TRBJ2-1; 16 nucleotides line up with TRBD2. The CDR3 sequence is 14 residues long. The trim removed 7 bases at V and 10 bases at J, leaving 4 bases unmatched. Per the germline V gene, CDR1 is SNHLY and CDR2 is FYNNEI. DNA of the CDR3: TGTGCCAGCACCGGGACTAGCGGGAGGGCCGAGCAGTTCTTC. Residues: CASTGTSGRAEQFF.

This clonotype is labeled medium-sized (0.01 to 0.1%). V usage is TRBV9 and J usage is TRBJ1-1; no clear D. Germline V gene data show CDR1 as SGDLS and CDR2 as YYNGEE. Trimming removed 0 bases from V and 4 bases from J, with 7 bases in between. This CDR3 comprises 13 residues. The CDR3 loop reads CASSVGPATEAFF. The DNA for the CDR3 is TGTGCCAGCAGCGTAGGGCCGGCCACTGAAGCTTTCTTT.

This clonotype is deemed medium-sized. The V gene is TRBV20-1, the J gene TRBJ2-7; D is uncertain. The V gene lost 3 bases and the J gene lost 4 bases, with 25 bases spanning the gap. CDR1 and CDR2 (germline): DFQATT, SNEGSKA (reference sequence). The CDR3 contains 17 residues. The CDR3 DNA is TGCAGTGCTAGTCAGTTCCAGGACGACGCTTTCAGTTACGAGCAGTACTTC. Translating gives CSASQFQDDAFSYEQYF.

The chain is built from TRBV7-6 and TRBJ1-1; D unclear. CDR1 is SGHVS, CDR2 FNYEAQ, per germline. Between the trimmed V and J ends, which lost 1 base and 4 bases, there was a span of 16 bases. The CDR3 runs to 16 residues. In DNA, the CDR3 is TGTGCCAGCAGCTTAGAGGTCTCAGTGGCGGGCACTGAAGCTTTCTTT. Residues: CASSLEVSVAGTEAFF.

This clonotype was detected many times. The CDR3, as DNA: TGTGCCAGCAGCCCCAACAGGGGACCCTCTGAAGCTTTCTTT. It codes for CASSPNRGPSEAFF. The chain couples TRBV9 to TRBJ1-1, with TRBD1 matching over 7 bases. The trim removed 4 bases at V and 6 bases at J, leaving 9 bases unmatched. CDR3 length: 14 residues. CDR1 and CDR2 from the germline V gene are SGDLS and YYNGEE.

This clonotype was found many times. The chain uses TRBV20-1 and TRBJ2-7; the match to TRBD1 covers 8 bases. CDR3 size: 16 residues. The trim removed 6 bases at V and 0 bases at J, leaving 13 bases unmatched. Germline V lookup: CDR1 DFQATT, CDR2 SNEGSKA (reference sequence). CDR3 protein: CSATGTGAYYSYEQYF. In DNA, the CDR3 is TGCAGTGCCACCGGGACAGGAGCTTACTACTCCTACGAGCAGTACTTC.

This clonotype was seen at least ten times. This chain joins TRBV7-2 and TRBJ2-7, with TRBD2 identical over 8 bases. Trimming cost V 4 bases and J 5 bases; bases outside gene matches: 4. The germline V gene has CDR1 SGHTA and CDR2 FQGNSA. This CDR3 comprises 13 residues. CDR3 protein: CASSSSGSHEQYF. For the CDR3, the DNA is TGTGCCAGCAGCTCCAGCGGGAGCCACGAGCAGTACTTC.